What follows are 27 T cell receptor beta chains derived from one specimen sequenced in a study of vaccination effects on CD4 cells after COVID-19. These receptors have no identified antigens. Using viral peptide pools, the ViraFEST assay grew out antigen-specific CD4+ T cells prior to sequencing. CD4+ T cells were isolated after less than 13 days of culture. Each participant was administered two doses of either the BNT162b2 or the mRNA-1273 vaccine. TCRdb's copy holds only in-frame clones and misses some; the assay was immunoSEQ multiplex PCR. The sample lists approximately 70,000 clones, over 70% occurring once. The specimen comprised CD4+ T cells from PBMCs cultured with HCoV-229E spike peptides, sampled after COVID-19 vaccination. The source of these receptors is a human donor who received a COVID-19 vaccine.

The CDR3 reads CASKWQDQTNTEAFF. In DNA, the CDR3 is TGTGCCAGTAAATGGCAGGACCAAACGAACACTGAAGCTTTCTTT. This chain joins TRBV19 and TRBJ1-1; D not certain. Germline V gene data show CDR1 as LNHDA and CDR2 as SQIVND (reference sequence). Trimming stripped 7 bases from V and 1 base from J, with 16 bases between. The CDR3 runs 15 residues.

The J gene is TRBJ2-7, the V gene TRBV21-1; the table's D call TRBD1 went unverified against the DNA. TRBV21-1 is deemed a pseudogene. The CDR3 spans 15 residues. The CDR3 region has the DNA TGTGCCAGCAGCAAAGCTTACAGGGGCATCGGCGAGCAGTACGTC. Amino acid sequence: CASSKAYRGIGEQYV.

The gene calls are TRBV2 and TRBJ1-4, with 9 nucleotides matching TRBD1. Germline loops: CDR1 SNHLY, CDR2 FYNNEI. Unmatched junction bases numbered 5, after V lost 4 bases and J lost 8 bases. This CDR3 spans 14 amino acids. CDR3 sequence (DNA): TGTGCCAGCAGTGCGGACAGGGGCTACGAAAAACTGTTTTTT. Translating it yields CASSADRGYEKLFF. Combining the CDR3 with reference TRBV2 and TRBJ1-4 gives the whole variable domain EPEVTQTPSHQVTQMGQEVILRCVPISNHLYFYWYRQILGQKVEFLVSFYNNEISEKSEIFDDQFSVERPDGSNFTLKIRSTKLEDSAMYFCASSADRGYEKLFFGSGTQLSVL.

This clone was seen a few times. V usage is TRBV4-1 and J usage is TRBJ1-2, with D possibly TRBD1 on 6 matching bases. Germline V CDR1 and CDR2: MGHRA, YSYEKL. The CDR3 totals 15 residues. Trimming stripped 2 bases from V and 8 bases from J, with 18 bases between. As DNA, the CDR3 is TGCGCCAGCAGCCAAATCGACAGGCCTACGGGGGGCTACACCTTC. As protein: CASSQIDRPTGGYTF.

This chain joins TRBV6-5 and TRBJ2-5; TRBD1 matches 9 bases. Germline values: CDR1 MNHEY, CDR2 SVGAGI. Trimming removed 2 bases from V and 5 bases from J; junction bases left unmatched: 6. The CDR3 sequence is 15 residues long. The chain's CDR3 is CASSYAGQGFETQYF. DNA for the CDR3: TGTGCCAGCAGTTACGCGGGACAGGGATTTGAGACCCAGTACTTC.

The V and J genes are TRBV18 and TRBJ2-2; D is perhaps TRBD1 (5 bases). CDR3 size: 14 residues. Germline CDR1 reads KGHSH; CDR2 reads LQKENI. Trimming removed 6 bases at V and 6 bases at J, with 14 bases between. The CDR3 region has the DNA TGTGCCAGCTCGCGAGACAGTTTGGCCGGGGAGCTGTTTTTT. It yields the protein CASSRDSLAGELFF.

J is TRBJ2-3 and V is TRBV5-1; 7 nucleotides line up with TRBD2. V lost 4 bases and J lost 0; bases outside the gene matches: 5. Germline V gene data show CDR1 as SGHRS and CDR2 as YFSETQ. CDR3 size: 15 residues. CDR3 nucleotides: TGCGCCAGCAGCCGGGCACTAGCGAGCACAGATACGCAGTATTTT. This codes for CASSRALASTDTQYF.

The CDR3 bases are TGTGCCAGCAGTTACTCGACAGGGTTAGGGTACGAGCAGTACGTC. Translating it yields CASSYSTGLGYEQYV. V is TRBV6-5 and J is TRBJ2-7; 7 bases are a match to TRBD1. Germline V gene lookup returns CDR1 MNHEY and CDR2 SVGAGI. The V and J ends lost 0 bases and 4 bases, in that order; junction bases with no gene match: 6. The CDR3 runs 15 residues.

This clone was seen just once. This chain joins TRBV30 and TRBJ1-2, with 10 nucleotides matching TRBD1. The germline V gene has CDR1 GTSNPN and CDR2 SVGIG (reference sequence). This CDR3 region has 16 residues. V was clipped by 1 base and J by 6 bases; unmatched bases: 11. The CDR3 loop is CAWSALLTGGENGYTF. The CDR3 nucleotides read TGTGCCTGGAGTGCCCTGTTGACAGGGGGCGAAAATGGCTACACCTTC.

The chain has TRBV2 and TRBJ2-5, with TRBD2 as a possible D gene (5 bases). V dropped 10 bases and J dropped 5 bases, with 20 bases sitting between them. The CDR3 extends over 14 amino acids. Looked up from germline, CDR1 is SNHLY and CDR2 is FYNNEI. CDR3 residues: CANHQGGSEETQYF. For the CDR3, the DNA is TGTGCCAACCACCAAGGCGGGTCGGAGGAGACCCAGTACTTC. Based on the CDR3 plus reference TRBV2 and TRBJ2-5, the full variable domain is EPEVTQTPSHQVTQMGQEVILRCVPISNHLYFYWYRQILGQKVEFLVSFYNNEISEKSEIFDDQFSVERPDGSNFTLKIRSTKLEDSAMYFCANHQGGSEETQYFGPGTRLLVL.

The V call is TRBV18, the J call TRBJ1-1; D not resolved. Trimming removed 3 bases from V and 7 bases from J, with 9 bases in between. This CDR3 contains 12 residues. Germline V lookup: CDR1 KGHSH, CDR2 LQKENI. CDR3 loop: CASSPISNEAFF. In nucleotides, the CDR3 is TGTGCCAGCTCACCGATTAGCAATGAAGCTTTCTTT. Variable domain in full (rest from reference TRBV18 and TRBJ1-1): NAGVMQNPRHLVRRRGQEARLRCSPMKGHSHVYWYRQLPEEGLKFMVYLQKENIIDESGMPKERFSAEFPKEGPSILRIQQVVRGDSAAYFCASSPISNEAFFGQGTRLTVV.

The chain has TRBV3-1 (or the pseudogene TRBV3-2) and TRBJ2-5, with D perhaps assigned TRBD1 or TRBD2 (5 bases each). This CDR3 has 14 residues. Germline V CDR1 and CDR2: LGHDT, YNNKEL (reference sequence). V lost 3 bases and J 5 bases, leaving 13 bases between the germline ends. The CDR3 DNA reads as TGTGCCAGCAGCCAGGGACCAAAGGTGGAGACCCAGTACTTC. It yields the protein CASSQGPKVETQYF.

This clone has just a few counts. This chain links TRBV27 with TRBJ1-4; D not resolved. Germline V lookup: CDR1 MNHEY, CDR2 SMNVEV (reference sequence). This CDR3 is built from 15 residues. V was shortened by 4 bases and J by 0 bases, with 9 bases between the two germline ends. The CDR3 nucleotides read TGTGCCAGCAGTTCCCGACTTACAACTAATGAAAAACTGTTTTTT. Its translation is CASSSRLTTNEKLFF.

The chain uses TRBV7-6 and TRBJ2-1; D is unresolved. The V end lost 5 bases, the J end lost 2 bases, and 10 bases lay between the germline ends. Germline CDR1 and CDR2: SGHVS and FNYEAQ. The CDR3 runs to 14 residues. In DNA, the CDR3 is TGTGCCAGCAGCCGGCAGGAAACCTACAATGAGCAGTTCTTC. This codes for CASSRQETYNEQFF.

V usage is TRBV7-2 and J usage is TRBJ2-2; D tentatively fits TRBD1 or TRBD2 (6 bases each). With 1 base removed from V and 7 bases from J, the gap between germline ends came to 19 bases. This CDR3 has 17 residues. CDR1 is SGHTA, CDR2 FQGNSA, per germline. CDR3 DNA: TGTGCCAGCAGCTTAGTTGGTACGGGGGCCGAAGGCGGGGAGCTGTTTTTT. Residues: CASSLVGTGAEGGELFF.

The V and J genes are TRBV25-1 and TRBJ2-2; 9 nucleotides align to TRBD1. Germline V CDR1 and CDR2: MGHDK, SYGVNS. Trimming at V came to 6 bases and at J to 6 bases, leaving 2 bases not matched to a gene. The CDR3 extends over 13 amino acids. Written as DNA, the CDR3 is TGTGCCAGCAGACAGGGGGCCGCCGGGGAGCTGTTTTTT. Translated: CASRQGAAGELFF.

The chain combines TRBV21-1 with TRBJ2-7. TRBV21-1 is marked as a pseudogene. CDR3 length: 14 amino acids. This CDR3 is CASSRVRPTYEQYV. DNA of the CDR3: TGTGCCAGCAGCAGAGTTAGACCGACCTACGAGCAGTACGTC.

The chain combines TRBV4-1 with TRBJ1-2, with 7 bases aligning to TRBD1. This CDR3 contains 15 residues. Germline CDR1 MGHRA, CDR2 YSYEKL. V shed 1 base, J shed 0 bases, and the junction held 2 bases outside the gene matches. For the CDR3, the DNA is TGCGCCAGCAGCCAAGCTGGGACAGCTAACTATGGCTACACCTTC. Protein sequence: CASSQAGTANYGYTF.

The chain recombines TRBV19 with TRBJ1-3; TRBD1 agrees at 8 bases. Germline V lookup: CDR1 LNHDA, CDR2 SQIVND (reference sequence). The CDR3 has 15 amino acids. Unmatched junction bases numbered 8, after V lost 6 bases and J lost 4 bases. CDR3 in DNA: TGTGCCAGTAGCCCCGACAGGGGAGGAGGAAACACCATATATTTT. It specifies CASSPDRGGGNTIYF. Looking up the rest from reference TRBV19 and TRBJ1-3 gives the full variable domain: DGGITQSPKYLFRKEGQNVTLSCEQNLNHDAMYWYRQDPGQGLRLIYYSQIVNDFQKGDIAEGYSVSREKKESFPLTVTSAQKNPTAFYLCASSPDRGGGNTIYFGEGSWLTVV.

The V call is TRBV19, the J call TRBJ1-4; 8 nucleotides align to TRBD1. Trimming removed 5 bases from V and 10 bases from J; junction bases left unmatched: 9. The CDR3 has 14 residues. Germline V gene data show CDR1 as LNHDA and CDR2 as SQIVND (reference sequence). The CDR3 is CASSFTGGGGKLFF. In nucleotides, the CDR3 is TGTGCCAGTAGTTTCACAGGGGGAGGCGGAAAACTGTTTTTT.

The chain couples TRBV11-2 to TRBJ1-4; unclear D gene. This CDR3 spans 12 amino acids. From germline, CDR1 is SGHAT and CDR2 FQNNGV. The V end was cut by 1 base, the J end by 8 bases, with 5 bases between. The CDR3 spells CASSLVKEKLFF. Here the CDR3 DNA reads TGTGCCAGCAGCTTAGTAAAAGAAAAACTGTTTTTT.

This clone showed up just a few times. The CDR3 is CASSGTGAQETQYF. The DNA for the CDR3 is TGTGCCAGCAGCGGGACAGGGGCCCAAGAGACCCAGTACTTC. J is TRBJ2-5 and V is TRBV9; 9 nucleotides align to TRBD1. Germline loops: CDR1 SGDLS, CDR2 YYNGEE. This CDR3 is 14 amino acids long. Trimming removed 3 bases from V and 1 base from J; junction bases left unmatched: 1.

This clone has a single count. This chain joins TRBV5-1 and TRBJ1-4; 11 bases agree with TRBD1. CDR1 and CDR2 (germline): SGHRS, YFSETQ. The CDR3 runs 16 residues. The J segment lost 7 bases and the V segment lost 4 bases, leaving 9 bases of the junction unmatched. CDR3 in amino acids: CASSQKGQGAIEKLFF. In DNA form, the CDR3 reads TGCGCCAGCAGCCAGAAAGGACAGGGGGCAATTGAAAAACTGTTTTTT.

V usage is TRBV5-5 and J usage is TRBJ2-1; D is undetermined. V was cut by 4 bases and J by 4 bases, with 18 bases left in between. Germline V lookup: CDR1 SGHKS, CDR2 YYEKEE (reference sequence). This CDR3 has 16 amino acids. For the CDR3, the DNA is TGTGCCAGCAGCCTCCAGATAGTTTCTACTTACAATGAGCAGTTCTTC. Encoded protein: CASSLQIVSTYNEQFF.

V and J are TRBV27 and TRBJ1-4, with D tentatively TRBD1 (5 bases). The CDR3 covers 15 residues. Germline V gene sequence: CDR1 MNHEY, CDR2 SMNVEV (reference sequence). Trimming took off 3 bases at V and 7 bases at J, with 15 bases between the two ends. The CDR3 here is CASSFTGLKGEKLFF. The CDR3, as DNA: TGTGCCAGCAGTTTCACGGGGCTTAAGGGTGAAAAACTGTTTTTT.

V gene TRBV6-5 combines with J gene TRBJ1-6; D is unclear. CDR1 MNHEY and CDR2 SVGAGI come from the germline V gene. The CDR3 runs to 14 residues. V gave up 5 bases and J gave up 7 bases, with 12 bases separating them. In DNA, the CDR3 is TGTGCCAGCAGTCCGACCGGCCCGAATTCACCCCTCCACTTT. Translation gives CASSPTGPNSPLHF.

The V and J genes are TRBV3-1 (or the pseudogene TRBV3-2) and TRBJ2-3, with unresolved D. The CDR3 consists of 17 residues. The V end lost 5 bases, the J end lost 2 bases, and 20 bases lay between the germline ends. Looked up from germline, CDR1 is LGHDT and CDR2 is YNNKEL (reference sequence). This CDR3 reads CASSSMAHPYNTDTQYF. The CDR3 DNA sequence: TGTGCCAGCAGCTCAATGGCACACCCCTATAACACAGATACGCAGTATTTT.